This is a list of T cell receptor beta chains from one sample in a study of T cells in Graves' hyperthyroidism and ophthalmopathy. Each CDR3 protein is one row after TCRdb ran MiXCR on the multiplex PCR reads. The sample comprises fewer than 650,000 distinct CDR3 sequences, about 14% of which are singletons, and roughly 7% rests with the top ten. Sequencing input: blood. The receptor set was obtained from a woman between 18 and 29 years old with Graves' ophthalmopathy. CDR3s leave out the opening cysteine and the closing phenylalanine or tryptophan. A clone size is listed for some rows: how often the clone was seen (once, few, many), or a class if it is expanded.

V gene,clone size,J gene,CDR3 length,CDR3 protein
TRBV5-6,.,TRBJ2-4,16,ASSGPGQYSIGSNIQY
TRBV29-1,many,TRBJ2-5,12,SEIGPSSSETQY
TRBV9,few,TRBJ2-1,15,ASSALYSGSGWNEQF
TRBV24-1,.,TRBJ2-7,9,ATCTSGEQY
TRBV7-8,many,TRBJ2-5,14,ASSYKRVRFGETQY
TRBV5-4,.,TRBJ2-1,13,ASSPDGGGGVEQF
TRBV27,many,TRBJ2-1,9,ASSYFGEQF
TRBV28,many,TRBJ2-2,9,ASSQTGELF
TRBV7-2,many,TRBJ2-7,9,ASSPYNEQY
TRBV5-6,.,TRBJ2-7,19,ASSLVPNPWTRHRVSYEQY
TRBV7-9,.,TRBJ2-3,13,ASSSGTPSTDTQY
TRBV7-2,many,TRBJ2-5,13,ASSWLGVPIETQY
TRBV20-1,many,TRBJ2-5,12,SARAFAGGGTQY
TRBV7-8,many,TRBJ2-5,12,ASSLIPYTETQY
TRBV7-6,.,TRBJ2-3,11,ASSQSSADTQY
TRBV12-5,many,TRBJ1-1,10,ASGYQQGRAF
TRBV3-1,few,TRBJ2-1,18,ASSQSLAGPPSGGYNEQF
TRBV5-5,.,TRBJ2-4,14,ASRSPGQIAKNIQY
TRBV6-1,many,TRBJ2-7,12,ASSHTQGAREQY
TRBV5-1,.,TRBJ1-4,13,ASSSAQGAQGKLF
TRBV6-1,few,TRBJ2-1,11,ASRAGTRNEQF
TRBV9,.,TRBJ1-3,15,ASSASHSRVSGNTIY
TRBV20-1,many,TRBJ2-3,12,SARRGRDTDTQY
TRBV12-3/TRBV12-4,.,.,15,ASSGLTNGNSYNEQY
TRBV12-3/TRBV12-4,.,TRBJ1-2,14,ASSLRQGGGVRGYT
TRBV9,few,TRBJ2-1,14,ASSVTGTSAVNEQF